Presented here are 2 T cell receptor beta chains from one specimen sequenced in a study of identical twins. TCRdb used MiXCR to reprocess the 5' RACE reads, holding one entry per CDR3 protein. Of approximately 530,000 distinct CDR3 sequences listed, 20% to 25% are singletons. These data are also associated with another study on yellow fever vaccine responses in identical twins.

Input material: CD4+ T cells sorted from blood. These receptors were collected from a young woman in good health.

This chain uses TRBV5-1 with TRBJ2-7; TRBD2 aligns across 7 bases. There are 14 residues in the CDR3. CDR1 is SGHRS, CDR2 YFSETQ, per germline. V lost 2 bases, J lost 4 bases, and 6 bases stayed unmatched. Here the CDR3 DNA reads TGCGCCAGCAGCTTTGGGGGAGGGGTATACGAGCAGTACTTC. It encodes CASSFGGGVYEQYF. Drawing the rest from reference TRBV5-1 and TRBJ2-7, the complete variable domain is KAGVTQTPRYLIKTRGQQVTLSCSPISGHRSVSWYQQTPGQGLQFLFEYFSETQRNKGNFPGRFSGRQFSNSRSEMNVSTLELGDSALYLCASSFGGGVYEQYFGPGTRLTVT.

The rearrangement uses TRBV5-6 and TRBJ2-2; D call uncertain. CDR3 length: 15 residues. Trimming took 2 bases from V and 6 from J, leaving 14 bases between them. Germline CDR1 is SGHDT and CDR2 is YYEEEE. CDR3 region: CASSFWQVPSGELFF. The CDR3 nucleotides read TGTGCCAGCAGCTTTTGGCAGGTCCCTTCCGGGGAGCTGTTTTTT.